Shown below are 5 T cell receptor beta chains from a single sample sequenced in a study of metastatic and nonmetastatic thyroid tumors. Each patient went into thyroid surgery without having received any treatment. Through MiXCR, TCRdb re-clonotyped the PCR reads. The sample consists of 30,000 to 35,000 clones, roughly 33% of them appearing once. Sample: tumor tissue. Every receptor here comes from a female donor with papillary thyroid cancer or a benign thyroid nodule (not recorded which). Some clones in this sample may be carry-over from other donors' samples.

V is TRBV30 and J is TRBJ2-5, with a tentative D call TRBD2 (5 bases). The V gene's germline CDR1 is GTSNPN and CDR2 SVGIG (reference sequence). The V and J ends lost 3 bases and 5 bases respectively, with 13 bases between them. This CDR3 spans 13 amino acids. The CDR3 region is CAWSVGSGETQYF. For the CDR3, the DNA is TGTGCCTGGAGCGTAGGATCGGGGGAGACCCAGTACTTC.

This clone appeared a few times. The chain employs TRBV24-1 and TRBJ2-1; D not resolved. Trimming took off 4 bases at V and 7 bases at J, with 13 bases between the two ends. This CDR3 is built from 14 residues. Germline CDR1 KGHDR, CDR2 SFDVKD. The CDR3 bases are TGTGCCACCAGTGACTCCCCAAGTCAGAATGAGCAGTTCTTC. Its protein is CATSDSPSQNEQFF.

This clone has only a few counts. The chain has TRBV6-1 and TRBJ1-5, with 10 bases fitting TRBD1. The CDR3 extends over 17 amino acids. V was pared by 4 bases and J by 6 bases, with 12 bases of the junction left unmatched. Germline CDR1 MNHNS, CDR2 SASEGT. Written as DNA, the CDR3 is TGTGCCAGCAGTGCCAGGCCGGGACAGGGGTCGGGTCAGCCCCAGCATTTT. Encoded protein: CASSARPGQGSGQPQHF.

This chain uses TRBV4-1 with TRBJ1-1, with D possibly TRBD1 on 5 matching bases. The CDR3 has 14 residues. V dropped 1 base and J dropped 5 bases, with 11 bases sitting between them. Germline CDR1 MGHRA, CDR2 YSYEKL. The CDR3 DNA is TGCGCCAGCAGCCAAGTTATGGGGGAGACTGAAGCTTTCTTT. It is translated as CASSQVMGETEAFF.

The chain employs TRBV20-1 and TRBJ2-2, with 9 bases lining up with TRBD1. The CDR3 loop spans 15 amino acids. Germline V gene data show CDR1 as DFQATT and CDR2 as SNEGSKA (reference sequence). Trimming took 1 base from V and 3 from J; bases not matched to a gene: 3. CDR3 in amino acids: CSARVGQGDTGELFF. CDR3 DNA: TGCAGTGCTAGAGTGGGACAGGGTGACACCGGGGAGCTGTTTTTT.